The next 32 T cell receptor beta chains were all read from a single sample in a study of cytomegalovirus exposure and HLA in healthy donors (dated by TCRdb to 2016 to 2017). Receptor amplification or capture employed the immunoSEQ multiplex PCR assay. For the multiplex PCR, a mixture combining 60 forward primers for TCR Vbeta segments and 13 reverse primers for TCR Jbeta segments was used. The immuneACCESS repertoire file appears here via TCRdb, limited to in-frame rearrangements. These files lack a portion of the clones; in checked studies, under half of the deficit traces to unresolved V genes, and the cause of the others is not known. The sample table records about 38,000 clones. The ten biggest clones cover 7% to 9.5% of the sample. Sequencing was performed on PBMCs. The receptors come from a man aged 40-49 years in good health and CMV-seropositive.

J is TRBJ2-7 and V is TRBV6-6, with 9 nucleotides matching TRBD2. V lost 5 bases, J lost 2 bases, and 7 bases stayed unmatched. There are 15 residues in the CDR3. Germline V CDR1 and CDR2: MNHNY, SVGAGI (reference sequence). CDR3 in DNA: TGTGCCAGCAGTGGGGACTCTAGCGGGACCTACGAGCAGTACTTC. Encoded protein: CASSGDSSGTYEQYF.

This chain connects TRBV18 to TRBJ2-7; TRBD1 aligns across 10 bases. The germline V gene encodes CDR1 KGHSH and CDR2 LQKENI. The CDR3 contains 15 residues. Trimming removed 4 bases from V and 1 base from J; junction bases left unmatched: 4. The CDR3 DNA follows: TGTGCCAGCTCACAACCGGGACAGGGGTCCTACGAGCAGTACTTC. Its protein is CASSQPGQGSYEQYF.

J is TRBJ2-2 and V is TRBV7-3, with 7 bases fitting TRBD2. J lost 6 bases, V lost 5 bases, and 6 bases had no gene match. Germline V gene sequence: CDR1 SGHTA, CDR2 FQGTGA. This CDR3 has 14 amino acids. The CDR3 loop is CASSLGTNAGELFF. Written as DNA, the CDR3 is TGTGCCAGCAGCCTAGGGACTAATGCCGGGGAGCTGTTTTTT.

V and J are TRBV14 and TRBJ2-7; 11 bases are a match to TRBD1. The germline gives CDR1 SGHDN, CDR2 FVKESK. CDR3 size: 15 residues. Trimming took 5 bases from V and 4 from J; bases not matched to a gene: 7. The CDR3 bases are TGTGCCAGCAGCACGCGGACAGGGGGCTCGTACGAGCAGTACTTC. Protein: CASSTRTGGSYEQYF.

This chain links TRBV5-1 with TRBJ1-4; no reliable D call. Germline V gives CDR1 SGHRS, CDR2 YFSETQ. Trimming stripped 5 bases from V and 2 bases from J, with 10 bases between. CDR3 length: 14 residues. CDR3 bases: TGCGCCAGCAGTCCAGGTTATACTAATGAAAAACTGTTTTTT. Protein sequence: CASSPGYTNEKLFF.

The rearrangement joins TRBV7-2 to TRBJ2-5; 9 bases are a match to TRBD1. Germline lookup yields CDR1 SGHTA and CDR2 FQGNSA. There are 15 residues in the CDR3. J gave up 5 bases and V 8 bases, and 12 bases lay outside the gene matches. The DNA for the CDR3 is TGTGCCAGCCTCGGGGGACAGGGTCGAGCGGAGACCCAGTACTTC. Its protein is CASLGGQGRAETQYF.

The V and J genes are TRBV19 and TRBJ2-5, with 7 bases matching TRBD2. The CDR3 is 14 residues long. Germline CDR1 reads LNHDA; CDR2 reads SQIVND (reference sequence). The junction had 12 bases not matched to a gene; V was cut back by 8 bases and J by 6 bases. CDR3 region: CASAGGGSMKTQYF. In DNA, the CDR3 is TGTGCCAGTGCCGGGGGAGGGTCGATGAAGACCCAGTACTTC.

The chain employs TRBV15 and TRBJ2-1, with 8 bases aligning to TRBD1. CDR1 LNHNV and CDR2 YYDKDF come from the germline V gene (reference sequence). The CDR3 has 14 amino acids. V was clipped by 2 bases and J by 6 bases; unmatched bases: 3. CDR3 in amino acids: CATSRIDRGNEQFF. The DNA of the CDR3 is TGTGCCACCAGCAGAATTGACAGGGGCAATGAGCAGTTCTTC. The whole variable domain, filled in from reference TRBV15 and TRBJ2-1, reads DAMVIQNPRYQVTQFGKPVTLSCSQTLNHNVMYWYQQKSSQAPKLLFHYYDKDFNNEADTPDNFQSRRPNTSFCFLDIRSPGLGDTAMYLCATSRIDRGNEQFFGPGTRLTVL.

The chain employs TRBV7-3 and TRBJ1-1, with D possibly being TRBD1 (6 bases). From germline, CDR1 is SGHTA and CDR2 FQGTGA. Trimming removed 5 bases at V and 1 base at J, with 8 bases between. The CDR3 loop spans 13 amino acids. Here the CDR3 DNA reads TGTGCCAGCAGCCCAGGGGCGAACACTGAAGCTTTCTTT. It is translated as CASSPGANTEAFF.

V and J are TRBV19 and TRBJ2-7; perhaps TRBD2 as D (6 bases). Germline values: CDR1 LNHDA, CDR2 SQIVND (reference sequence). This CDR3 is 13 amino acids long. V was trimmed by 4 bases and J by 3 bases, leaving 10 bases between them. Here the CDR3 reads CASSTRERYEQYF. The DNA of the CDR3 is TGTGCCAGTAGTACCCGGGAGCGCTACGAGCAGTACTTC.

The rearrangement links TRBV5-1 to TRBJ2-7; 7 bases line up with TRBD2. This CDR3 has 15 residues. J gave up 7 bases and V 5 bases, and 15 bases lay outside the gene matches. CDR1 is SGHRS, CDR2 YFSETQ, per germline. The CDR3 DNA reads TGCGCCAGCAGAAGAGGAGGCGGGAGAGGAGGGGAGCAGTACTTC. It yields the protein CASRRGGGRGGEQYF.

The rearrangement uses TRBV25-1 and TRBJ2-3; TRBD2 agrees at 13 bases. Trimming took 6 bases from V and 2 from J; bases not matched to a gene: 5. This CDR3 contains 16 residues. Germline assignment: CDR1 MGHDK and CDR2 SYGVNS. The CDR3: CASSRTSGSVTDTQYF. The DNA of the CDR3 is TGTGCCAGCAGCAGGACTAGCGGGAGTGTCACAGATACGCAGTATTTT.

The chain uses TRBV30 and TRBJ2-6, with TRBD1 as a possible D gene (5 bases). Trimming took 3 bases from V and 7 from J, leaving 10 bases between them. CDR1 and CDR2 (germline): GTSNPN, SVGIG (reference sequence). The CDR3 extends over 13 amino acids. CDR3: CAWRRDSANVLTF. The DNA of the CDR3 is TGTGCCTGGAGACGTGACAGCGCCAACGTCCTGACTTTC.

This rearrangement joins TRBV18 to TRBJ2-2; unclear D gene. The CDR3 has 17 residues. V lost 0 bases to trimming and J lost 3 bases, with 14 bases between them. Germline-derived CDR1 and CDR2 are KGHSH and LQKENI. As DNA, the CDR3 is TGTGCCAGCTCACCACCGTTTTCGGGTTTCGACACCGGGGAGCTGTTTTTT. It encodes CASSPPFSGFDTGELFF.

The chain combines TRBV2 with TRBJ2-7; perhaps TRBD2 as D (5 bases). Trimming took 7 bases from V and 2 from J, leaving 15 bases between them. The CDR3 runs to 14 residues. The germline CDR1 and CDR2 sequences are SNHLY and FYNNEI. CDR3 region: CASTNGEGTYEQYF. CDR3 bases: TGTGCCAGCACCAACGGGGAAGGGACCTACGAGCAGTACTTC.

This chain connects TRBV2 to TRBJ1-1; D call uncertain. The length of the CDR3 is 14 residues. Germline lookup yields CDR1 SNHLY and CDR2 FYNNEI. Trimming removed 3 bases at V and 3 bases at J, with 11 bases between. The CDR3 loop is CASSDGFRYTEAFF. CDR3 nucleotides: TGTGCCAGCAGTGACGGTTTCCGGTACACTGAAGCTTTCTTT.

The genes are TRBV5-1 and TRBJ2-7, with D possibly matching TRBD1 (5 bases). Deletions cut 0 bases from V and 2 bases from J, with 9 bases between. This CDR3 region has 14 residues. The germline V gene encodes CDR1 SGHRS and CDR2 YFSETQ. DNA for the CDR3: TGCGCCAGCAGCTTGGGGGGCTCAACCTACGAGCAGTACTTC. Translation: CASSLGGSTYEQYF. Full variable domain (missing parts from reference TRBV5-1 and TRBJ2-7): KAGVTQTPRYLIKTRGQQVTLSCSPISGHRSVSWYQQTPGQGLQFLFEYFSETQRNKGNFPGRFSGRQFSNSRSEMNVSTLELGDSALYLCASSLGGSTYEQYFGPGTRLTVT.

V is TRBV6-1 and J is TRBJ1-2; a possible D gene is TRBD1 (6 bases). The CDR3 covers 11 residues. Trimming shortened V by 6 bases and J by 5 bases, and 7 bases separated the two germline ends. From germline, CDR1 is MNHNS and CDR2 SASEGT. Here the CDR3 reads CASSQGYGYTF. The CDR3 DNA is TGTGCCAGCAGCCAGGGGTATGGCTACACCTTC.

The chain couples TRBV21-1 to TRBJ1-5. TRBV21-1 is flagged as a pseudogene. This CDR3 contains 17 residues. CDR3 protein: CASSSRTGKRSNQPQHF. For the CDR3, the DNA is TGTGCCAGCAGCTCACGGACGGGGAAGAGGAGCAATCAGCCCCAGCATTTT.

The chain has TRBV19 and TRBJ2-2, with D perhaps matching TRBD2 (6 bases). The CDR3 has 15 residues. Trimming pared 6 bases from V and 7 bases from J, leaving 18 bases between. The germline V gene has CDR1 LNHDA and CDR2 SQIVND (reference sequence). CDR3 in DNA: TGTGCCAGTAGATTGGGACTCGGCTTAAACGGGGAGCTGTTTTTT. It is translated as CASRLGLGLNGELFF.

The CDR3 coding sequence is TGTGCCAGCAGTTTATTCCAGGGGGCGAACACTGAAGCTTTCTTT. Amino acid sequence: CASSLFQGANTEAFF. V is TRBV28 and J is TRBJ1-1, with 8 nucleotides matching TRBD1. The CDR3 length is 15 residues. The trim removed 1 base at V and 1 base at J, leaving 2 bases unmatched. CDR1 is MDHEN, CDR2 SYDVKM, per germline.

The rearrangement joins TRBV6-1 to TRBJ2-5; 8 bases map to TRBD1. J gave up 5 bases and V 0 bases, and 8 bases lay outside the gene matches. The CDR3 runs to 16 residues. CDR1 is MNHNS and CDR2 is SASEGT in the germline V gene. CDR3 region: CASSEALQGAYETQYF. DNA of the CDR3: TGTGCCAGCAGTGAAGCGCTTCAGGGGGCGTACGAGACCCAGTACTTC.

A note on this clone: The sample has other DNA sequences that encode this CDR3 too. The rearrangement joins TRBV5-1 to TRBJ1-3; 10 bases match TRBD1. V was pared by 4 bases and J by 4 bases, with 14 bases of the junction left unmatched. Germline V gene data show CDR1 as SGHRS and CDR2 as YFSETQ. The length of the CDR3 is 18 residues. The CDR3 protein is CASSLGSLGTGAGNTIYF. The CDR3, as DNA: TGCGCCAGCAGCCTGGGTTCCCTCGGGACAGGGGCCGGAAACACCATATATTTT.

This chain links TRBV13 with TRBJ2-7; TRBD2 aligns across 14 bases. V shed 6 bases and J 4 bases; nucleotides not matched to a gene: 8. Germline values: CDR1 PRHDT, CDR2 FYEKMQ (reference sequence). The CDR3 is made up of 16 amino acids. DNA of the CDR3: TGTGCCAGCAGTCCCGGACTAGCGGGAGGAACTTACGAGCAGTACTTC. Its protein is CASSPGLAGGTYEQYF.

The chain joins TRBV9 to TRBJ1-1; 8 bases are a match to TRBD1. Unmatched junction bases numbered 7, after V lost 4 bases and J lost 2 bases. Germline lookup yields CDR1 SGDLS and CDR2 YYNGEE. CDR3 length: 15 residues. The CDR3 here is CASSPRTGPNTEAFF. The CDR3 DNA reads TGTGCCAGCAGCCCAAGGACAGGGCCAAACACTGAAGCTTTCTTT.

The chain combines TRBV2 with TRBJ1-6, with TRBD1 matching over 7 bases. The CDR3 length is 15 residues. Unmatched junction bases numbered 8, after V lost 2 bases and J lost 10 bases. Germline values: CDR1 SNHLY, CDR2 FYNNEI. CDR3 in DNA: TGTGCCAGCAGTGAATCGGGGAACAGGGGCTCACCCCTCCACTTT. This codes for CASSESGNRGSPLHF.

This sequence joins TRBV10-2 and TRBJ2-7, with 14 bases matching TRBD2. Trimming at V came to 2 bases and at J to 0 bases, leaving 9 bases not matched to a gene. There are 19 residues in the CDR3. Germline CDR1 reads WSHSY; CDR2 reads SAAADI. CDR3 residues: CASSEGGLAGAGVSYEQYF. The DNA for the CDR3 is TGCGCCAGCAGTGAGGGGGGACTAGCGGGAGCTGGGGTCTCCTACGAGCAGTACTTC.

The chain uses TRBV5-1 and TRBJ2-1; 10 positions agree with TRBD1. From germline, CDR1 is SGHRS and CDR2 YFSETQ. Trimming removed 0 bases from V and 7 bases from J; junction bases left unmatched: 7. This CDR3 comprises 16 residues. CDR3 nucleotide sequence: TGCGCCAGCAGCTTGGATTCGACAGGGGGCAGGAATGAGCAGTTCTTC. Translating gives CASSLDSTGGRNEQFF.

This chain connects TRBV2 to TRBJ1-2; 11 bases map to TRBD1. CDR1 is SNHLY, CDR2 FYNNEI, per germline. V was pared by 4 bases and J by 0 bases, with 4 bases of the junction left unmatched. This CDR3 is 16 amino acids long. For the CDR3, the DNA is TGTGCCAGCAGTGGGACAGGGGGCCGGGCTAACTATGGCTACACCTTC. It specifies CASSGTGGRANYGYTF.

The chain joins TRBV7-8 to TRBJ2-1; 7 bases agree with TRBD2. With 5 bases clipped from V and 6 bases from J, the junction kept 7 bases outside the gene matches. This CDR3 region has 14 residues. Germline lookup yields CDR1 SGHVS and CDR2 FQNEAQ. For the CDR3, the DNA is TGTGCCAGCAGCCTGGGGACGGGGGGCAATGAGCAGTTCTTC. As protein: CASSLGTGGNEQFF.

The chain is built from TRBV30 and TRBJ1-5; D uncertain. Deletions cut 5 bases from V and 0 bases from J, with 11 bases between. The CDR3 totals 14 residues. Germline V gives CDR1 GTSNPN, CDR2 SVGIG (reference sequence). The CDR3 spells CAWSHPNSNQPQHF. CDR3 nucleotides: TGTGCCTGGTCCCACCCTAATAGCAATCAGCCCCAGCATTTT. The entire variable domain, with the rest obtained from reference TRBV30 and TRBJ1-5, is as follows: SQTIHQWPATLVQPVGSPLSLECTVEGTSNPNLYWYRQAAGRGLQLLFYSVGIGQISSEVPQNLSASRPQDRQFILSSKKLLLSDSGFYLCAWSHPNSNQPQHFGDGTRLSIL.

V gene TRBV19 combines with J gene TRBJ1-2, with D possibly matching TRBD1 (5 bases). CDR1 LNHDA and CDR2 SQIVND come from the germline V gene (reference sequence). The CDR3 runs to 13 residues. The V end was cut by 5 bases, the J end by 6 bases, with 13 bases between. The CDR3 is CASSWGPADGYTF. The CDR3 nucleotides read TGTGCCAGTAGTTGGGGCCCGGCGGATGGCTACACCTTC.